This entry features one T cell receptor beta chain sequence. The library tagged individual cDNA molecules with unique molecular identifiers. MiXCR, run by TCRdb on the RACE reads, gives a single entry per CDR3 protein. This sample has approximately 88,000 distinct CDR3 sequences, with roughly 13% found just once. CDR1 and CDR2 (germline): SQVTM, ANQGSEA. V was trimmed by 4 bases and J by 4 bases, leaving 13 bases between them. CDR3 size: 13 residues. Time point reported: patch test 3, about 24 weeks after DPC sensitization. Treatment specified: therapeutic diphenylcyclopropenone sensitization with weekly scalp DPC. The source of the sample is a study of human T cells and chemical hapten exposure. Study-level background: All through the approximately 25-week study, the scalp of each patient received diphenylcyclopropenone doses weekly.

The TCR originated in a woman between 45 and 65 years old with alopecia areata. Some clones in this sample may be carry-over from other donors' samples. The source was whole blood, collected in connection with sensitization to the hapten diphenylcyclopropenone (DPC). This sequence joins TRBV29-1 and TRBJ1-1, with no clear D. DNA for the CDR3: TGCAGCGTTGGTGGGTCTTTTCGCACTGAAGCTTTCTTT. This encodes CSVGGSFRTEAFF.